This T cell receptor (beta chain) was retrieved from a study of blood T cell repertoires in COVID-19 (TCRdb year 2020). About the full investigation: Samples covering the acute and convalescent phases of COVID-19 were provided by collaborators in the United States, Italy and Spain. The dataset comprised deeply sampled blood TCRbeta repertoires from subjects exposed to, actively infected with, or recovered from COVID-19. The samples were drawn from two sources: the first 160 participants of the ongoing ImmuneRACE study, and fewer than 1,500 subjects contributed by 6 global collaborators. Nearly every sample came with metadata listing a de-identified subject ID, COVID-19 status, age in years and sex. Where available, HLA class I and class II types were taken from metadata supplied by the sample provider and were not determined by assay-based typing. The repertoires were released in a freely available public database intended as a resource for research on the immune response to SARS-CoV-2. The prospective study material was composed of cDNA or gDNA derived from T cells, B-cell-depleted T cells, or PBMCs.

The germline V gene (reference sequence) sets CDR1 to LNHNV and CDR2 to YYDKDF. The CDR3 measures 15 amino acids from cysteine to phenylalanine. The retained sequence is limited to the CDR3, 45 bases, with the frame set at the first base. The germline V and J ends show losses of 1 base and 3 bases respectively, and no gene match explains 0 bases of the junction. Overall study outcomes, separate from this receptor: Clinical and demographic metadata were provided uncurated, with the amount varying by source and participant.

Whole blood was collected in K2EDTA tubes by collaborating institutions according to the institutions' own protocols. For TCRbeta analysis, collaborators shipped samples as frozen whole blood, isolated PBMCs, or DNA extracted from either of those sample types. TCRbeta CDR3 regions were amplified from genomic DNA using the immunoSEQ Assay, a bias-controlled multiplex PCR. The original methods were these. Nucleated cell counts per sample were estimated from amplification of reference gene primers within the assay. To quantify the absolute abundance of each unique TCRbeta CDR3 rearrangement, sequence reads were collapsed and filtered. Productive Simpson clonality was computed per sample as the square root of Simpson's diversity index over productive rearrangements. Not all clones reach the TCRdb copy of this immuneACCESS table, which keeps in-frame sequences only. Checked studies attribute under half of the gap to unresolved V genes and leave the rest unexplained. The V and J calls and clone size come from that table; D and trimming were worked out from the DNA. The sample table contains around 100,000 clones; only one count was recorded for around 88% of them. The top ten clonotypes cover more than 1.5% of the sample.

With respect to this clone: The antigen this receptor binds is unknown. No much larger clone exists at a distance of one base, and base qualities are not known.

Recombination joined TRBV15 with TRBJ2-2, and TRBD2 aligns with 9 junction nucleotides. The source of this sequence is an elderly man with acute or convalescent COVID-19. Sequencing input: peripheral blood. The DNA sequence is TGTGCCACCAGCAGAGTAGCGGGAGACACCGGGGAGCTGTTTTTT. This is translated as CATSRVAGDTGELFF. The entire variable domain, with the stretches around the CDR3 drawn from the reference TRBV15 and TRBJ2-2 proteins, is DAMVIQNPRYQVTQFGKPVTLSCSQTLNHNVMYWYQQKSSQAPKLLFHYYDKDFNNEADTPDNFQSRRPNTSFCFLDIRSPGLGDTAMYLCATSRVAGDTGELFFGEGSRLTVL.